Sequencing of this TCR beta chain was carried out in a study of T-cell reconstitution after alpha-beta-depleted transplantation in children. Looked up from germline, CDR1 is SGHTA and CDR2 is FQGNSA. Trimming cost V 4 bases and J 3 bases, with 20 bases left between them. CDR3 length: 17 amino acids. Preparation of the TCRbeta library involved a method that used unique molecular identifiers. TCRdb re-derived calls from the PCR reads in MiXCR, one entry per CDR3 protein. The sample consists of approximately 230,000 distinct CDR3 sequences, around 25% of them appearing once. Comment on this clonotype: Its specificity is unknown.

Study results and limitations: A year post-transplant, T-cell counts and diversity derived mostly from newly produced T cells.

The chain links TRBV7-2 to TRBJ2-3; D is undetermined. This sample comprised PBMCs, mostly from graft donor cells, obtained 360 days after TCRalphabeta/CD19-depleted stem cell transplant. The origin of this receptor is a female patient aged 2 to 10 who had a stem cell transplant for congenital amegakaryocytic thrombocytopenia, so the T cells may come from the graft donor. CDR3 sequence: CASSSPEDHRQTDTQYF. CDR3 nucleotides: TGTGCCAGCAGCTCACCCGAGGACCATCGCCAAACAGATACGCAGTATTTT.